Here is one T cell receptor beta chain with its context. This table comes from immunoSEQ multiplex PCR, and its TCRdb copy is limited to in-frame clones, with some not included. The sample shows approximately 40,000 clones, roughly 90% of them seen only once. V was pared by 8 bases and J by 5 bases, with 12 bases of the junction left unmatched. The CDR3 has 15 residues. CDR1 is MRHNA and CDR2 is SNTAGT in the germline V gene. This specimen belongs to a study of T cell changes during pregnancy in multiple sclerosis. The clonotype originates from a female donor with multiple sclerosis, enrolled in a pregnancy study. The sequences come from CD8+ T cells from peripheral blood mononuclear cells, collected in the third trimester of pregnancy. This chain connects TRBV6-4 to TRBJ2-1; 7 bases are a match to TRBD2. CDR3 coding DNA: TGTGCCAGCTCTGAGGTCGGCGGGAGTAACAATGAGCAGTTCTTC. This gives the protein CASSEVGGSNNEQFF.